The 18 T cell receptor beta chains listed next were all sequenced from one sample in a study of Graves' ophthalmopathy and Graves' hyperthyroidism. CDR3 regions of TCR beta were amplified from RNA transcripts. First-round RT-PCR relied on HTBI primers, and a second-round multiplex PCR came next. TCRdb re-analysed the multiplex PCR reads in MiXCR, keeping a single row per CDR3 protein. The profile shows 600,000 to 700,000 distinct CDR3 sequences, roughly two fifths of them singletons. The specimen sequenced was peripheral blood. These receptors came from an adult man with Graves' ophthalmopathy.

As to this clonotype: The junction does not match germline at one end; this may be a read error. The chain joins TRBV9 to TRBJ1-2; D is perhaps TRBD1 (6 bases). This CDR3 is built from 14 residues. CDR1 is SGDLS, CDR2 YYNGEE, per germline. The CDR3 here is CASTENTGWYGHTF. The CDR3 bases are TGTGCCAGCACTGAGAACACAGGGTGGTATGGCCACACCTTC. Full variable domain (rest looked up from reference TRBV9 and TRBJ1-2): DSGVTQTPKHLITATGQRVTLRCSPRSGDLSVYWYQQSLDQGLQFLIQYYNGEERAKGNILERFSAQQFPDLHSELNLSSLELGDSALYFCASTENTGWYGHTFGSGTRLTVV.

On this clonotype: Since a much larger clone is just one base distant, this may be a read error. V and J are TRBV7-8 and TRBJ2-7, with TRBD1 as a possible D gene (5 bases). CDR3 size: 17 residues. Between the trimmed V and J ends, which lost 6 bases and 1 base, there was a span of 22 bases. Germline V gives CDR1 SGHVS, CDR2 FQNEAQ. CDR3 protein: CASSYLGDSRVSYEQYF. CDR3 nucleotide sequence: TGTGCCAGCAGTTACTTAGGGGATAGCCGTGTTTCCTACGAGCAGTACTTC.

The rearrangement joins TRBV7-9 to TRBJ2-7; TRBD1 aligns across 10 bases. The germline V gene has CDR1 SEHNR and CDR2 FQNEAQ (reference sequence). J was trimmed by 7 bases and V by 5 bases; bases with no gene match: 11. There are 15 residues in the CDR3. CDR3 protein: CASSQGRTGGNEQYF. CDR3 coding DNA: TGTGCCAGCAGCCAAGGCCGGACAGGGGGGAATGAGCAGTACTTC.

The CDR3 loop reads CASSWEGRWETQYF. The CDR3 nucleotides are TGTGCCAGCAGTTGGGAGGGACGATGGGAGACCCAGTACTTC. The chain recombines TRBV27 with TRBJ2-5; 7 positions match TRBD2. Germline V gene sequence: CDR1 MNHEY, CDR2 SMNVEV (reference sequence). CDR3 length: 14 amino acids. V lost 4 bases, J lost 5 bases, and 7 bases stayed unmatched.

V gene TRBV12-3 or TRBV12-4 combines with J gene TRBJ2-3; the D gene is possibly TRBD2 (6 bases). V was cut by 8 bases and J by 6 bases, with 15 bases left in between. CDR3 length: 13 amino acids. CDR3 in amino acids: CASSGGSADTQYF. CDR3 DNA sequence: TGTGCCAGCTCTGGAGGGAGTGCGGATACGCAGTATTTT.

This clonotype was counted only a few times. The CDR3 DNA follows: TGCAGCGTTGAAGAGTGGGATGCGGATGAGCAGTTCTTC. Translating gives CSVEEWDADEQFF. The rearrangement links TRBV29-1 to TRBJ2-5; D is unresolved. The DNA end lines up better with TRBJ2-1; the J call may be wrong. This CDR3 spans 13 amino acids. Germline values: CDR1 SQVTM, CDR2 ANQGSEA.

The V call is TRBV7-9, the J call TRBJ2-7; D perhaps matches TRBD1 (6 bases). The CDR3 is 16 amino acids. V gave up 5 bases and J gave up 3 bases, with 20 bases separating them. Germline CDR1 SEHNR, CDR2 FQNEAQ (reference sequence). CDR3 residues: CASSRPDRRGGYEQYF. The CDR3 DNA reads as TGTGCCAGCAGCCGACCCGACAGGCGAGGGGGCTACGAGCAGTACTTC.

This clonotype was picked up many times. The chain uses TRBV19 and TRBJ2-2; 9 bases fit TRBD1. There are 15 residues in the CDR3. Germline CDR1 and CDR2: LNHDA and SQIVND (reference sequence). The trim removed 7 bases at V and 5 bases at J, leaving 8 bases unmatched. The CDR3 DNA reads TGTGCCAGTACCATACAGGGGGCATCAACCGGGGAGCTGTTTTTT. It encodes CASTIQGASTGELFF.

The gene calls are TRBV5-1 and TRBJ1-2; no definite D call. The V and J ends lost 2 bases and 0 bases respectively, with 11 bases between them. Germline-derived CDR1 and CDR2 are SGHRS and YFSETQ. The CDR3 totals 15 residues. CDR3 in amino acids: CASSFTESSNYGYTF. The DNA of the CDR3 is TGCGCCAGCAGCTTCACAGAGAGCTCTAACTATGGCTACACCTTC.

This clonotype was observed at least ten times. The V call is TRBV10-3, the J call TRBJ1-5, with 11 bases aligning to TRBD1. CDR1 is ENHRY and CDR2 is SYGVKD in the germline V gene. Trimming took 10 bases from V and 5 from J; bases not matched to a gene: 7. CDR3 length: 14 amino acids. CDR3 amino acids: CATDRTGGDQPQHF. In DNA form, the CDR3 reads TGTGCCACCGACCGGACAGGGGGCGATCAGCCCCAGCATTTT.

This clonotype was found many times. The CDR3 region is CASSIRDSYSNQPQHF. The CDR3 nucleotides are TGTGCCAGTAGTATAAGGGACAGTTATAGCAATCAGCCCCAGCATTTT. The rearrangement links TRBV19 to TRBJ1-5; 7 bases map to TRBD1. J was trimmed by 0 bases and V by 2 bases; bases with no gene match: 4. The germline gives CDR1 LNHDA, CDR2 SQIVND (reference sequence). This CDR3 contains 16 residues.

V is TRBV7-2 and J is TRBJ1-1; D may be TRBD1 (6 bases). The germline CDR1 and CDR2 sequences are SGHTA and FQGNSA. V was pared by 0 bases and J by 6 bases, with 20 bases between. This CDR3 comprises 17 residues. CDR3: CASSLARRGTRGSEAFF. CDR3 nucleotide sequence: TGTGCCAGCAGCTTAGCCCGCAGGGGAACACGGGGCTCTGAAGCTTTCTTT.

This clonotype was recorded at least ten times. The chain combines TRBV19 with TRBJ1-1, with D possibly TRBD1 on 5 matching bases. CDR3 size: 12 residues. Germline V gene sequence: CDR1 LNHDA, CDR2 SQIVND (reference sequence). With 3 bases removed from V and 5 bases from J, the gap between germline ends came to 7 bases. The CDR3, as DNA: TGTGCCAGTAGTATGGGGGAAACTGAAGCTTTCTTT. Translating it yields CASSMGETEAFF.

The V call is TRBV3-1, the J call TRBJ1-1; 9 positions match TRBD1. Trimming cost V 0 bases and J 4 bases; bases outside gene matches: 6. Germline V gene data show CDR1 as LGHDT and CDR2 as YNNKEL (reference sequence). The CDR3 length is 16 residues. CDR3 loop: CASSQDGQGFGTEAFF. The CDR3 coding sequence is TGTGCCAGCAGCCAAGATGGACAGGGGTTCGGCACTGAAGCTTTCTTT.

The chain recombines TRBV14 with TRBJ2-7; D remains unclear. Germline loops: CDR1 SGHDN, CDR2 FVKESK. Between the trimmed V and J ends, which lost 3 bases and 0 bases, there was a span of 18 bases. This CDR3 contains 17 residues. The CDR3, as DNA: TGTGCCAGCAGCCATTATAGCAGGCGGACGGGCTCCTACGAGCAGTACTTC. Translated, it gives CASSHYSRRTGSYEQYF.

This clonotype was counted many times. The chain has TRBV7-8 and TRBJ2-7; 7 bases fit TRBD2. The junction had 10 bases not matched to a gene; V was cut back by 7 bases and J by 4 bases. The CDR3 length is 14 residues. In germline, CDR1 is SGHVS, CDR2 FQNEAQ. As DNA, the CDR3 is TGTGCCAGCAACCAACCGGGACTATCATACGAGCAGTACTTC. Amino acid sequence: CASNQPGLSYEQYF.

J is TRBJ2-2 and V is TRBV2; TRBD1 is a possible D gene (6 bases). V was clipped by 1 base and J by 16 bases, with 7 bases between them. CDR3 size: 10 residues. Looked up from germline, CDR1 is SNHLY and CDR2 is FYNNEI. The DNA of the CDR3 is TGTGCCAGCAGTGAAGGGGGACAGTTTTTT. Protein sequence: CASSEGGQFF.

This clonotype was observed many times. The chain links TRBV7-2 to TRBJ1-5; D possibly corresponds to TRBD1 (5 bases). The CDR3 spans 16 residues. CDR1 is SGHTA and CDR2 is FQGNSA in the germline V gene. Deletions cut 4 bases from V and 6 bases from J, with 19 bases between. DNA of the CDR3: TGTGCCAGCAGCTCAAACGGTGGGGAGAGGGGTCAGCCCCAGCATTTT. Protein: CASSSNGGERGQPQHF.